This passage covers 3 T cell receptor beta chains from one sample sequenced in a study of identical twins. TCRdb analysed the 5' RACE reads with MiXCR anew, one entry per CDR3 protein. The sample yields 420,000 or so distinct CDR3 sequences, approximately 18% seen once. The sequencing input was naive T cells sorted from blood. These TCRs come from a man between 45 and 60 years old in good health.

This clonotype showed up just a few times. The CDR3 is CASNSPAHSHTQYF. CDR3 coding DNA: TGTGCCAGCAACTCACCGGCCCACTCCCATACGCAGTATTTT. This chain uses TRBV7-9 with TRBJ2-3, with D unresolved. Germline CDR1 is SEHNR and CDR2 is FQNEAQ (reference sequence). Trimming removed 7 bases from V and 7 bases from J, with 18 bases in between. The CDR3 length is 14 residues.

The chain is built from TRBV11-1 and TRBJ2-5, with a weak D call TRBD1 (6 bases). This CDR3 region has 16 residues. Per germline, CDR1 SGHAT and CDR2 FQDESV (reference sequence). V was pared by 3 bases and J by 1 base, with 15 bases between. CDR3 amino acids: CASSLSQGWAQETQYF. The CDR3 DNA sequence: TGTGCCAGCAGCTTGTCACAGGGTTGGGCCCAAGAGACCCAGTACTTC.

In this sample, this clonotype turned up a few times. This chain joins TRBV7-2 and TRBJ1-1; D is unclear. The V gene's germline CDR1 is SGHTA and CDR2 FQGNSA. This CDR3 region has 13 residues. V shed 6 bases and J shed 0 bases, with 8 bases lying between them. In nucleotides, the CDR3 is TGTGCCAGCAGAGTAGGGATGAACACTGAAGCTTTCTTT. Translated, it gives CASRVGMNTEAFF.